These T cell receptor beta chains were read from a single sample in a study of a mutant IDH1 vaccine in newly diagnosed glioma. Generated by immunoSEQ multiplex PCR, the TCRdb table keeps only in-frame clones and is missing some. The sample has just under 95,000 clones, around 82% seen once; the top ten hold around 7%. The sequencing here drew on PBMCs, taken from a glioma patient treated with radiotherapy, temozolomide or both. The receptors derive from a woman in her forties or fifties with glioma. The CDR3 runs from the conserved cysteine through the conserved F or W. D genes are given only for firm matches. Not every row has a clone size; where given, it reads once, few, many or a size class.

>NA|TRBV4-3|TRBJ1-5|NA
TGCGCCAGCAGCCAAGATCTAGGGGGGGTCCAGCCCCAGCATTTT
CASSQDLGGVQPQHF
>NA|TRBV19|TRBJ2-7|NA
TGTGCCAGTTACCGGTGCGAGCAGTACTTC
CASYRCEQYF
>NA|TRBV7-2|TRBJ2-2|TRBD2
TGTGCCAGCAGCCCTGCTAGCGGGGGGCCTAACACCGGGGAGCTGTTTTTT
CASSPASGGPNTGELFF
>NA|TRBV20-1|TRBJ2-5|NA
TGCAGTGCTAGAGATAAGAAGACCCAGTACTTC
CSARDKKTQYF
>few|TRBV7-9|TRBJ2-2|NA
TGTGCCAGCAGCTTATCTCAGGGGAACACCGGGGAGCTGTTTTTT
CASSLSQGNTGELFF
>NA|TRBV7-3|TRBJ1-6|NA
TGTGCCAGCAGCTCACCAATATCACCCCTCCACTTT
CASSSPISPLHF
>NA|TRBV5-6|TRBJ2-1|TRBD2
TGTGCCAGCAGCTTGGGCGGGGGCTACAATGAGCAGTTCTTC
CASSLGGGYNEQFF
>NA|TRBV21-1|TRBJ2-5|NA
TGTGCCAGCAGCAAAATAGTTAGGGACGAGGTTGAGACCCAGTACTTC
CASSKIVRDEVETQYF
>NA|TRBV6-8|TRBJ2-3|TRBD2
TGTGCCATCTTTAGCGGGGGGCCTCCAGATACGCAGTATTTT
CAIFSGGPPDTQYF
>few|TRBV5-4|TRBJ1-3|NA
TGTGCCAGCAGCTGGACGGGTGGAAACACCATATATTTT
CASSWTGGNTIYF
>NA|TRBV29-1|TRBJ1-2|NA
TGCAGCGTTGAAGATCTCCCGTTTAACTATGGCTACACCTTC
CSVEDLPFNYGYTF
>once|TRBV5-6|TRBJ2-7|NA
TGTGCCAGCAGCCGTGTGGGGGACACCTACGAGCAGTACTTC
CASSRVGDTYEQYF
>NA|TRBV18|TRBJ2-2|NA
TGTGCCAGCTCACGGGGGGACACCTACACCGGGGAGCTGTTTTTT
CASSRGDTYTGELFF
>NA|TRBV7-2|TRBJ1-1|TRBD1
TGTGCCAGCAGCTTAGGTGGGACAGGGCGGGTCACTGAAGCTTTCTTT
CASSLGGTGRVTEAFF
>NA|TRBV27|TRBJ1-1|TRBD1
TGTGCCAGCAGTTTGTTGGGACAGGGGGCTTCGAACACTGAAGCTTTCTTT
CASSLLGQGASNTEAFF
>NA|TRBV6-6|TRBJ1-6|NA
TGTGCCAGCCGATTAACAGGTTCGAGGGATTCACCCCTCCACTTT
CASRLTGSRDSPLHF
>NA|TRBV9|TRBJ2-7|NA
TGTGCCAGCAGCTTTTTGGGGGCCTCAGACGAGCAGTACTTC
CASSFLGASDEQYF
>NA|TRBV4-3|TRBJ1-1|NA
TGCGCCAGCAGCCATACAGGGAATGAAGCTTTCTTT
CASSHTGNEAFF
>NA|TRBV5-1|TRBJ1-2|NA
TGCGCCAGCACCCTAGGGGACTTAAACTATGGCTACACCTTC
CASTLGDLNYGYTF
>NA|TRBV9|TRBJ1-1|TRBD1
TGTGCCAGCAGCGCCCACCGGGACAGGGAGAACACTGAAGCTTTCTTT
CASSAHRDRENTEAFF
>NA|TRBV5-1|TRBJ2-3|NA
TGCGCCAGCAGCTGGGTGGTGCTAGATACGCAGTATTTT
CASSWVVLDTQYF
>NA|TRBV5-1|TRBJ1-6|NA
TGCGCCAGCAGCTCATGGACACCTAATCTCCCAAATAGATCACCCCTCCACTTT
CASSSWTPNLPNRSPLHF
>NA|TRBV4-2|TRBJ1-5|TRBD1
TGTGCCAGCAGCCCATCGACAGGGCAGGGGGGCAATCAGCCCCAGCATTTT
CASSPSTGQGGNQPQHF
>NA|TRBV7-2|TRBJ1-5|NA
TGTGCCAGCAGTCGTGGGGGAAATAGCAATCAGCCCCAGCATTTT
CASSRGGNSNQPQHF
>NA|TRBV27|TRBJ2-2|TRBD1
TGTGCCAGCAGAACGCGGACAGGGACCGGGGAGCTGTTTTTT
CASRTRTGTGELFF
>NA|TRBV19|TRBJ2-7|NA
TGTGCCAGCTCCCCCCTTAGGGGAAATAACCCGTACGAGCAGTACTTC
CASSPLRGNNPYEQYF
>NA|TRBV10-3|TRBJ1-5|NA
TGTGCCATCAGTGAGTCACGGTCAGAGCAGCCCCAGCATTTT
CAISESRSEQPQHF
>NA|TRBV11-3|TRBJ1-2|NA
TGTGCCAGCAGCTCTCCCGACCCGGGGGGGGGCCACTATGGCTACACCTTC
CASSSPDPGGGHYGYTF
>NA|TRBV5-5|TRBJ2-7|TRBD1
TGTGCCAGCAGCCCGAGTCTCCAGGACAGGAGCTGGTACTTC
CASSPSLQDRSWYF
>NA|TRBV5-4|TRBJ1-2|TRBD1
TGTGCCAGCAGCCTGGGACAGGAGGAAGCTAACTATGGCTACACCTTC
CASSLGQEEANYGYTF
>NA|TRBV30|TRBJ2-7|NA
TGTGCCTGGAGTGCATACCCCCGGACAGAGAGCTCCTACGAGCAGTACTTC
CAWSAYPRTESSYEQYF
>NA|TRBV5-1|TRBJ2-7|NA
TGCGCCAGCAGCCAGGAACTTGGAGGGTTCGAGCAGTACTTC
CASSQELGGFEQYF
>NA|TRBV10-3|TRBJ1-6|NA
TGTGCCACCAACCCCAGGGAATCGGTGGGCAATTCACCCCTCCACTTT
CATNPRESVGNSPLHF
>NA|TRBV29-1|TRBJ2-2|NA
TGCAGCGTTGATGGCCACTACACCGGGGAGCTGTTTTTT
CSVDGHYTGELFF
>NA|TRBV13|TRBJ1-1|TRBD1
TGTGCCAGCAGCTTGGGGACAGGGCCCACTGAAGCTTTCTTT
CASSLGTGPTEAFF
>NA|TRBV6-6|TRBJ1-2|TRBD1
TGTGCCAGCAGCCAGCAGGGACAGTTCTATGGCTACACCTTC
CASSQQGQFYGYTF
>NA|TRBV7-9|TRBJ1-4|TRBD1
TGTGCCAGCAGCTCCCACAGGGGAACTAATGAAAAACTGTTTTTT
CASSSHRGTNEKLFF
>NA|TRBV5-1|TRBJ2-2|TRBD1
TGCGCCAGCAGCCCTGGATGGGACAGTAACACCGGGGAGCTGTTTTTT
CASSPGWDSNTGELFF
>NA|TRBV5-6|TRBJ2-2|NA
TGTGCCAGCAGCTTTAAGATAACCGCGAACACCGGGGAGCTGTTTTTT
CASSFKITANTGELFF
>NA|TRBV27|TRBJ1-5|NA
TGTGCCAGCAGTTTATTCGGGGACCCCGGGCAGCCCCAGCATTTT
CASSLFGDPGQPQHF
>NA|TRBV19|TRBJ1-5|NA
TGTGCCACCCCAAGACGGAGAACTAGCAATCAGCCCCAGCATTTT
CATPRRRTSNQPQHF
>NA|TRBV4-1|TRBJ2-7|NA
TGCGCCAGCAGCCAAGAAGACGGGGGCTTCTACGAGCAGTACTTC
CASSQEDGGFYEQYF
>NA|TRBV21-1|TRBJ2-4|NA
TGTGCCAGCAGCAAAGGTACAGCCTCAGAACAAGCCAAAAACATTCAGTACTTC
CASSKGTASEQAKNIQYF
>NA|TRBV6-1|TRBJ1-2|NA
TGTGCCAGCATAGAAACAGGACGGGGCTACACCTTC
CASIETGRGYTF
>few|TRBV7-9|TRBJ1-1|NA
TGTGCCAGCAGCCTTACAGGGTTGGGGGACACTGAAGCTTTCTTT
CASSLTGLGDTEAFF
>NA|TRBV18|TRBJ2-5|TRBD1
TGTGCCAGCTCCCGTTCAACAGGGGGACAAGAGACCCAGTACTTC
CASSRSTGGQETQYF
>NA|TRBV29-1|TRBJ2-1|TRBD2
TGCAGCGTCCTGACAGGGGGACTAGCGGGGGATTCTTACAATGAGCAGTTCTTC
CSVLTGGLAGDSYNEQFF
>NA|TRBV4-2|TRBJ1-4|NA
TGTGCCAGCAGCCAAGAGCCGGGCCGGGAAAAACTGTTTTTT
CASSQEPGREKLFF
>NA|TRBV27|TRBJ2-1|NA
TGTGCCAGCAGGGCTATGGGGACTCAGTGGAGTGAGCAGTTCTTC
CASRAMGTQWSEQFF
>few|TRBV10-3|TRBJ1-2|NA
TGTGCCATCAGTGCCTCTAGCGGGGGGCAAGGTGGCTACACCTTC
CAISASSGGQGGYTF